This TCR beta chain was captured in a study of shared clonotypes between healthy human individuals. General study findings and limits: Larger richness was generally estimated for naive than memory subsets.

This CDR3 is built from 15 residues. Trimming removed 4 bases from V and 5 bases from J; junction bases left unmatched: 2. Germline V gives CDR1 MNHEY, CDR2 SMNVEV (reference sequence). The split of CD4+ cells yielded CD45RA+ naive and CD45RA-negative memory subsets. TCRdb keeps only in-frame clones here, not all; method: immunoSEQ multiplex PCR. This table holds a few hundred thousand clones, around two thirds found once. In regard to this clone: No antigen is known for it. Other nucleotide sequences in the sample specify the same CDR3.

The sequence was collected from a man aged 25 to 40 in good health. The specimen sequenced was memory CD4+ T cells sorted from blood. Subset denoted: CD45RA-negative fraction. This chain links TRBV27 with TRBJ2-5; TRBD2 agrees at 15 bases. This CDR3 is CASSSGLAGGETQYF. The DNA of the CDR3 is TGTGCCAGCAGTTCTGGACTAGCGGGAGGGGAGACCCAGTACTTC.